This TCR beta chain was recovered during a study of cytotoxic CD8 clonotypes in ibrutinib-treated CLL (dated by TCRdb to 2020 to 2023). Background for the entire study: The cohort included roughly 15 treatment-naive and roughly ten relapsed/refractory patients; some 18 were IGHV unmutated. Partial responses were observed in about 24 patients and complete responses in 2; after a median follow-up of 68 months, remission was maintained in some 14 patients and progression was observed in some twelve. Response samples were obtained after a median of 12 months of treatment, with a range of roughly 6 to 40 months. On average, each sample had about 260,000 productive templates and about 89,000 productive rearrangements. Of the 70 to 100 people in the trial, 26 had longitudinal samples available. Cryopreserved peripheral blood mononuclear cells were collected before treatment, at response, and at either disease progression or sustained remission. Summary of the overall study and its limitations: Sampling times were not matched between patients in sustained remission and patients whose disease was progressing, and lymph node repertoires were not examined. Public clonotypes were found to be uncommon and were observed to contract or remain stable during treatment; the increase in clonality was shown to reflect expansion of private clonotypes at ibrutinib response. Baseline clonality exceeded that of age-matched healthy donors and correlated strongly with circulating CD8+ T-cell counts. Clonality rose at ibrutinib response, remained stable during sustained remission, and dropped back toward baseline at progression.

A remark on this clone: Its antigen remains unidentified. Within one base of it there is no much larger clone, and no base qualities were kept.

The CDR3 runs 18 residues from the cysteine to the phenylalanine. Of all the DNA, just the CDR3 is kept, 54 bases in frame from base 1. At the junction V is shortened by 4 bases and J by 7 bases; bases outside the gene matches: 16. CDR1 SGHTA and CDR2 FQGNSA were looked up in the germline V gene. Each clonotype received, on average, about 10x coverage in deep resolution sequencing performed on a MiSeq, where the target depth lay between 1 in 1 million and 1 in 200,000 T cells. TCR beta libraries were generated with the immunoSEQ hsTCRB Kit. Per the original workflow: ImmunoSEQ Data Assistant and ImmunoSEQ Analyzer were used for data analysis, and V, D and J genes were assigned according to IMGT definitions. Clonality, which ranges from 0 to 1, was calculated by subtracting the normalized Shannon entropy of productive rearrangement frequencies from one. Only overrepresented clonotypes making up at least 0.05% of the repertoire of each patient were included in the public clonotype analysis. Repertoires from about a dozen age-matched healthy donors in immuneACCESS were used as clonality controls. TCRdb retrieved this table from immuneACCESS and kept in-frame rearrangements only. Not all clones are present; in checked studies, unresolved V genes account for under half, and no reason is known for the remainder. The V and J calls and clone size come from that table; D and trimming were worked out from the DNA. The sample data list approximately 84,000 clones, and 86% of these were observed just once. Around 5.4% of the sample rests with the top ten.

Roughly 2.2 micrograms of genomic DNA were extracted from cryopreserved PBMCs for TCR beta library preparation. High-throughput TCR beta sequencing was performed on longitudinal blood samples from CLL patients receiving ibrutinib monotherapy. The patients took part in an open-label, single-center phase 2 trial of ibrutinib monotherapy. The source is a human donor with chronic lymphocytic leukemia. This specimen was PBMCs, taken before ibrutinib treatment. The sequence joins TRBV7-2 to TRBJ1-4; the junction holds 9 bases that match TRBD1. This receptor carries the CDR3 CASSSTRTGVGRGEKLFF. The nucleotides read TGTGCCAGCAGCTCCACCCGGACAGGGGTTGGGAGGGGTGAAAAACTGTTTTTT.